The clone carrying this T cell receptor beta chain was picked up many times. These data originate in a study of T-cell reconstitution after alpha-beta-depleted transplantation in children. The CDR3 consists of 16 residues. The germline CDR1 and CDR2 sequences are SGHRS and YFSETQ. Trimming took 1 base from V and 4 from J; bases not matched to a gene: 6. Unique molecular identifiers were incorporated when the TCRbeta library was constructed. Each CDR3 protein is one row after TCRdb ran MiXCR on the PCR reads. Of around 110,000 distinct CDR3 sequences in the sample, about 9.4% were seen once. This TCR was sampled from a boy between 2 and 10 years old with acute lymphoblastic leukemia, due to receive a stem cell transplant. Sample: PBMCs, taken before TCRalphabeta/CD19-depleted stem cell transplant. This chain uses TRBV5-1 with TRBJ2-2; 8 bases line up with TRBD2. The CDR3 DNA reads as TGCGCCAGCAGCTTGCTGTCTAGCGGGTTCACCGGGGAGCTGTTTTTT. It is translated as CASSLLSSGFTGELFF.